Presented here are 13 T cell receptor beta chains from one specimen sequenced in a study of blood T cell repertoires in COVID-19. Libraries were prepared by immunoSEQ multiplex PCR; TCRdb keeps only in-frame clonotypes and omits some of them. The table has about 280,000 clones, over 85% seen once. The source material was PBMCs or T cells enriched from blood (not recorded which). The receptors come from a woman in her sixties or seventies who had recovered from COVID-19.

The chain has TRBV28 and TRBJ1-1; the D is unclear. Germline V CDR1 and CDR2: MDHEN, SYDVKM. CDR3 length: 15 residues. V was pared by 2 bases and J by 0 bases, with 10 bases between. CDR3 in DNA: TGTGCCAGCAGTTTACTGTCTCGGTTGAACACTGAAGCTTTCTTT. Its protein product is CASSLLSRLNTEAFF.

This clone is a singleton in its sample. The CDR3 reads CASSEVPQINQPQHF. For the CDR3, the DNA is TGTGCCAGCAGTGAAGTTCCGCAGATAAATCAGCCCCAGCATTTT. V gene TRBV6-1 combines with J gene TRBJ1-5, with unresolved D. Looked up from germline, CDR1 is MNHNS and CDR2 is SASEGT. CDR3 length: 15 residues. Trimming stripped 1 base from V and 4 bases from J, with 11 bases between.

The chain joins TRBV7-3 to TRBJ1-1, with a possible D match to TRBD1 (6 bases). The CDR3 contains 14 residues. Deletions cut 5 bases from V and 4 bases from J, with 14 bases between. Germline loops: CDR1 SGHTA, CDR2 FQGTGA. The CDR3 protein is CASSQYRDSTEAFF. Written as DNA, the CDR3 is TGTGCCAGCAGCCAATACAGGGATAGCACTGAAGCTTTCTTT.

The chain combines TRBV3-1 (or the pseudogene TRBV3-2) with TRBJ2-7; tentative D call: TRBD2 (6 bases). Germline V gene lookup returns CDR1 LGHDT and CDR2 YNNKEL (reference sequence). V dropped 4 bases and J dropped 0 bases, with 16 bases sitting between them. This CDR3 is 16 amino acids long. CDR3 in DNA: TGTGCCAGCAGCCGGAAACTAGCCCCTAGCTCCTACGAGCAGTACTTC. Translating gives CASSRKLAPSSYEQYF.

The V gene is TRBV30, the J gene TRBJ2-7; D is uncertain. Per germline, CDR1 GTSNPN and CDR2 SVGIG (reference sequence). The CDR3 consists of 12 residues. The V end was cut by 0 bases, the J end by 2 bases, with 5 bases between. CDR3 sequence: CAWSVTPYEQYF. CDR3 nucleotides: TGTGCCTGGAGTGTTACTCCCTACGAGCAGTACTTC. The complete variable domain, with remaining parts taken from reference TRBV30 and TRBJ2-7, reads SQTIHQWPATLVQPVGSPLSLECTVEGTSNPNLYWYRQAAGRGLQLLFYSVGIGQISSEVPQNLSASRPQDRQFILSSKKLLLSDSGFYLCAWSVTPYEQYFGPGTRLTVT.

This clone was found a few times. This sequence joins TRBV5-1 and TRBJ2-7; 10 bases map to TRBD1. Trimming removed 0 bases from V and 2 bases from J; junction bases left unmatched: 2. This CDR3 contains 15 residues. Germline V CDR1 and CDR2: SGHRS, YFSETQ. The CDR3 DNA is TGCGCCAGCAGCTTGGGACAGGGGGCCACCTACGAGCAGTACTTC. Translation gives CASSLGQGATYEQYF.

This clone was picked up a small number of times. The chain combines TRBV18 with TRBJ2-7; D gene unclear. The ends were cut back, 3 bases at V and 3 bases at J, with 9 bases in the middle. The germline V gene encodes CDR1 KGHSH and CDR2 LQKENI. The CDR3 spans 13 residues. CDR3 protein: CASSPGRLYEQYF. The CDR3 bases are TGTGCCAGCTCACCGGGCAGGCTCTACGAGCAGTACTTC.

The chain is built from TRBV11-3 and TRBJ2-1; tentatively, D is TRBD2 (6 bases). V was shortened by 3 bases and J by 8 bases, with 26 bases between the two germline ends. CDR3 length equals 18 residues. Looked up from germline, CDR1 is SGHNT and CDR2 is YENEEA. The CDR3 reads CASSFLTPSAGTIDEQFF. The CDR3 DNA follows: TGTGCCAGCAGCTTTTTAACCCCATCCGCGGGAACAATCGATGAGCAGTTCTTC.

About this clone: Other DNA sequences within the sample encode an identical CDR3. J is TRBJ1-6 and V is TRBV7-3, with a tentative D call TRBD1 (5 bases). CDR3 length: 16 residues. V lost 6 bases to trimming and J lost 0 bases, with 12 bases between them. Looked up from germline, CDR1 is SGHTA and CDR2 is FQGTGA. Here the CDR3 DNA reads TGTGCCAGCAGTCCTGGGGGGAGCTCCTATAATTCACCCCTCCACTTT. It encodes CASSPGGSSYNSPLHF. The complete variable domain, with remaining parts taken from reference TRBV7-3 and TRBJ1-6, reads GAGVSQTPSNKVTEKGKYVELRCDPISGHTALYWYRQSLGQGPEFLIYFQGTGAADDSGLPNDRFFAVRPEGSVSTLKIQRTERGDSAVYLCASSPGGSSYNSPLHFGNGTRLTVT.

The CDR3 nucleotides read TGTGCCGCCCGGACAGGGAACACTGAAGCTTTCTTT. It yields the protein CAARTGNTEAFF. V is TRBV6-5 and J is TRBJ1-1; TRBD1 aligns across 7 bases. Germline lookup yields CDR1 MNHEY and CDR2 SVGAGI. The ends lost 11 bases at V and 1 base at J; junction bases unmatched: 4. The CDR3 spans 12 residues.

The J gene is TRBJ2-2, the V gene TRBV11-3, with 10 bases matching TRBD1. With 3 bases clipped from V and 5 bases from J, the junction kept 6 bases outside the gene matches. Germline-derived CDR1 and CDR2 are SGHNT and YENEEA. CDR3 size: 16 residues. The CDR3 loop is CASSFTGTGVTGELFF. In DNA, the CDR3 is TGTGCCAGCAGCTTCACCGGGACAGGGGTAACCGGGGAGCTGTTTTTT.

This CDR3 reads CASTPETQYF. The CDR3 nucleotides read TGTGCCAGCACCCCTGAGACCCAGTACTTC. The chain joins TRBV7-3 to TRBJ2-5; no definite D call. Trimming cost V 7 bases and J 5 bases, with 5 bases left between them. The CDR3 consists of 10 residues. From germline, CDR1 is SGHTA and CDR2 FQGTGA. The complete variable domain, with remaining parts taken from reference TRBV7-3 and TRBJ2-5, reads GAGVSQTPSNKVTEKGKYVELRCDPISGHTALYWYRQSLGQGPEFLIYFQGTGAADDSGLPNDRFFAVRPEGSVSTLKIQRTERGDSAVYLCASTPETQYFGPGTRLLVL.

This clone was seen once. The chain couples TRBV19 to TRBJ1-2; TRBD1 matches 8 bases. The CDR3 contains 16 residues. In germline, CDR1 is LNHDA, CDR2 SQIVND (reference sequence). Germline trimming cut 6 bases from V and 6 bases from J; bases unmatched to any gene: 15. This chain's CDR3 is CASRITPDRAWNGYTF. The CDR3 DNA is TGTGCCAGTAGGATTACCCCGGACAGGGCCTGGAATGGCTACACCTTC. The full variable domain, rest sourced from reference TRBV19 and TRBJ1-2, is DGGITQSPKYLFRKEGQNVTLSCEQNLNHDAMYWYRQDPGQGLRLIYYSQIVNDFQKGDIAEGYSVSREKKESFPLTVTSAQKNPTAFYLCASRITPDRAWNGYTFGSGTRLTVV.